These 13 T cell receptor beta chains came from one sample sequenced in a study of early T cells in non-severe SARS-CoV-2 infection. TCRdb used MiXCR to reprocess the 5' RACE reads, holding one entry per CDR3 protein. The table lists 83,000 or so distinct CDR3 sequences, roughly 10% of them singletons. The material was whole blood, obtained at baseline. These TCRs come from an adult who was a healthcare worker with PCR-confirmed SARS-CoV-2 infection or an uninfected control (not recorded which).

The CDR3 DNA reads TGCGCCAGCAGGGAGACTTTCCAAGAGACCCAGTACTTC. Amino acids: CASRETFQETQYF. The J gene is TRBJ2-5, the V gene TRBV10-2; the D is unclear. The ends were cut back, 6 bases at V and 1 base at J, with 9 bases in the middle. The germline CDR1 and CDR2 sequences are WSHSY and SAAADI. The CDR3 is 13 residues long.

This clonotype was seen a handful of times. The chain employs TRBV20-1 and TRBJ1-2; 7 bases are a match to TRBD1. J was trimmed by 3 bases and V by 3 bases; bases with no gene match: 4. The CDR3 contains 13 residues. Germline V lookup: CDR1 DFQATT, CDR2 SNEGSKA (reference sequence). CDR3 bases: TGCAGTGCTAGTCCAGGGGGGTACTATGGCTACACCTTC. Its translation is CSASPGGYYGYTF.

This clonotype has ten or more counts. The chain uses TRBV12-3 or TRBV12-4 and TRBJ2-1; a possible D gene is TRBD1 (6 bases). This CDR3 comprises 14 residues. V lost 6 bases to trimming and J lost 10 bases, with 19 bases between them. The CDR3 protein is CASSPGDTNGEQFF. In DNA form, the CDR3 reads TGTGCCAGCAGCCCCGGGGACACAAACGGAGAGCAGTTCTTC.

This clonotype has just a few counts. The chain couples TRBV5-1 to TRBJ2-1; TRBD2 aligns across 14 bases. V was pared by 4 bases and J by 9 bases, with 9 bases of the junction left unmatched. In germline, CDR1 is SGHRS, CDR2 YFSETQ. This CDR3 has 16 amino acids. CDR3 nucleotides: TGCGCCAGCAGCCCAGGCGGGACTAGCGGGAGAGGTGAGCAGTTCTTC. Encoded protein: CASSPGGTSGRGEQFF.

The chain uses TRBV6-2 or TRBV6-3 and TRBJ2-1, with 11 positions matching TRBD2. Germline-derived CDR1 and CDR2 are MNHEY and SVGEGT. Trimming took 2 bases from V and 4 from J; bases not matched to a gene: 4. The CDR3 totals 16 residues. CDR3 sequence reads: CASSYASGRLYNEQFF. CDR3 bases: TGTGCCAGCAGTTACGCTAGCGGGAGGTTGTACAATGAGCAGTTCTTC.

With respect to this clonotype: A junction end diverges from the germline sequence, so it may reflect a read error. The chain employs TRBV2 and TRBJ1-1; D uncertain. The germline V gene encodes CDR1 SNHLY and CDR2 FYNNEI. The CDR3 sequence is 11 residues long. This CDR3 reads CTSTNRPEAFF. CDR3 DNA sequence: TGTACCAGCACCAACAGACCTGAAGCTTTCTTT.

The chain links TRBV28 to TRBJ1-2; 10 bases map to TRBD1. Germline assignment: CDR1 MDHEN and CDR2 SYDVKM. The CDR3 is 16 residues long. After removal of 6 bases from V and 3 bases from J, the junction contained 10 bases not matched to a gene. This chain's CDR3 is CASRALGGQGDYGYTF. The DNA of the CDR3 is TGTGCCAGCAGAGCCCTGGGAGGACAGGGGGACTATGGCTACACCTTC.

This clonotype was seen only a few times. This rearrangement joins TRBV11-3 to TRBJ2-1; TRBD2 aligns across 10 bases. This CDR3 is 17 amino acids long. J lost 4 bases, V lost 2 bases, and 8 bases had no gene match. From germline, CDR1 is SGHNT and CDR2 YENEEA. The CDR3 sequence is CASSLSPLAGAYNEQFF. The CDR3 nucleotides are TGTGCCAGCAGCTTAAGCCCGCTAGCGGGAGCGTACAATGAGCAGTTCTTC. Using reference TRBV11-3 and TRBJ2-1 for the parts outside the CDR3, the full variable domain is EAGVVQSPRYKIIEKKQPVAFWCNPISGHNTLYWYLQNLGQGPELLIRYENEEAVDDSQLPKDRFSAERLKGVDSTLKIQPAELGDSAVYLCASSLSPLAGAYNEQFFGPGTRLTVL.

The chain uses TRBV11-3 and TRBJ2-1; tentatively, D is TRBD2 (5 bases). The CDR3 has 14 residues. The germline gives CDR1 SGHNT, CDR2 YENEEA. The ends were cut back, 5 bases at V and 8 bases at J, with 16 bases in the middle. In nucleotides, the CDR3 is TGTGCCAGCAGCCCCGGGTCCCTAGCCGATGAGCAGTTCTTC. Protein: CASSPGSLADEQFF. Full variable domain (missing parts from reference TRBV11-3 and TRBJ2-1): EAGVVQSPRYKIIEKKQPVAFWCNPISGHNTLYWYLQNLGQGPELLIRYENEEAVDDSQLPKDRFSAERLKGVDSTLKIQPAELGDSAVYLCASSPGSLADEQFFGPGTRLTVL.

In its sample, this clonotype was seen many times. The gene calls are TRBV5-1 and TRBJ2-2; 10 bases match TRBD2. CDR3 size: 17 residues. The germline gives CDR1 SGHRS, CDR2 YFSETQ. Trimming took 5 bases from V and 4 from J; bases not matched to a gene: 11. Written as DNA, the CDR3 is TGCGCCAGCAGGCCTAGCGCTAGCGGGAGCGGCACCGGGGAGCTGTTTTTT. Translation gives CASRPSASGSGTGELFF.

The CDR3 region is CASSSPPMGYNEQFF. CDR3 bases: TGTGCCAGCAGCTCTCCCCCGATGGGGTATAATGAGCAGTTCTTC. The chain has TRBV7-2 and TRBJ2-1; the D is unclear. The V and J ends lost 4 bases and 7 bases respectively, with 17 bases between them. There are 15 residues in the CDR3. The germline CDR1 and CDR2 sequences are SGHTA and FQGNSA.

This chain connects TRBV6-5 to TRBJ2-3, with D possibly matching TRBD1 (6 bases). V was cut by 0 bases and J by 8 bases, with 12 bases left in between. The CDR3 spans 14 residues. CDR1 and CDR2 (germline): MNHEY, SVGAGI. CDR3 in amino acids: CASSYSRQERTQYF. CDR3 nucleotides: TGTGCCAGCAGTTACTCGAGACAGGAGCGTACGCAGTATTTT.

The sample holds a few counts of this clonotype. The chain is built from TRBV14 and TRBJ2-7, with unresolved D. Deletions cut 1 base from V and 11 bases from J, with 9 bases between. The CDR3 covers 11 residues. Germline-derived CDR1 and CDR2 are SGHDN and FVKESK. DNA for the CDR3: TGTGCCAGCAGCCAAGGACCTGTGGAGTACTTC. This gives the protein CASSQGPVEYF.